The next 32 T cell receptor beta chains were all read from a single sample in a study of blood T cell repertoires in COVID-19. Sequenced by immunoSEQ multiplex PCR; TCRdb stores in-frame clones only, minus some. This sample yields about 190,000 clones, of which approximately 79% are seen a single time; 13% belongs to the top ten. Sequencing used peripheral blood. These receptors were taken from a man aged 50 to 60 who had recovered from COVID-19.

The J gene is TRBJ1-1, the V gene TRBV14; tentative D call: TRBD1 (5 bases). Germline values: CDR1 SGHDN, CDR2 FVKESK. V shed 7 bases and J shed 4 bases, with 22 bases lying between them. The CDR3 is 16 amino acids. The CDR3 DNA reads TGTGCCAGCACCCCGTGGCCCGCGGGACCGGGCACTGAAGCTTTCTTT. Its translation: CASTPWPAGPGTEAFF.

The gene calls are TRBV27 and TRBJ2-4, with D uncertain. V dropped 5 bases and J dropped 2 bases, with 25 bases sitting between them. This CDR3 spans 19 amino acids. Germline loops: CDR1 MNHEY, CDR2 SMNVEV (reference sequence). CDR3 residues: CASSPPVGVIYITKNIQYF. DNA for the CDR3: TGTGCCAGCAGTCCTCCCGTCGGAGTTATTTACATTACCAAAAACATTCAGTACTTC.

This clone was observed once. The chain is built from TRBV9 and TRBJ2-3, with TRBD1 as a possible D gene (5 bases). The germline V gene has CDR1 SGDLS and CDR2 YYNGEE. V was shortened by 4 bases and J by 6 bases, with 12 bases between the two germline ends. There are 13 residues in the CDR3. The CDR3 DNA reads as TGTGCCAGCAGCATTAAAGGGGCGGATACGCAGTATTTT. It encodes CASSIKGADTQYF.

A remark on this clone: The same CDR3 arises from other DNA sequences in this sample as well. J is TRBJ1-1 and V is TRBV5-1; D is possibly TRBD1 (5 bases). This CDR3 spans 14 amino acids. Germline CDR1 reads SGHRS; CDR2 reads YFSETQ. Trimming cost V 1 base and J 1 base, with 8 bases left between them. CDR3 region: CASSLSQGNTEAFF. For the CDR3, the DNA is TGCGCCAGCAGCTTGAGTCAGGGGAACACTGAAGCTTTCTTT.

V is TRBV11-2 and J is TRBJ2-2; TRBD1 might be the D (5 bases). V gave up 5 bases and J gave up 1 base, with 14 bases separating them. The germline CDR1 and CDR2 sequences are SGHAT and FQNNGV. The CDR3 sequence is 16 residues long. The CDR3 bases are TGTGCCAGCAGCCCAGGGATCTGGGGGAACACCGGGGAGCTGTTTTTT. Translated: CASSPGIWGNTGELFF.

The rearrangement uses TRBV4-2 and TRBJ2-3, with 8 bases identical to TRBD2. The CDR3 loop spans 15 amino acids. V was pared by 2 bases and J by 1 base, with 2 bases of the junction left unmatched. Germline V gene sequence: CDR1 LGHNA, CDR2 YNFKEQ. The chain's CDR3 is CASSQKTSGTDTQYF. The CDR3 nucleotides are TGTGCCAGCAGCCAAAAGACTAGCGGCACAGATACGCAGTATTTT.

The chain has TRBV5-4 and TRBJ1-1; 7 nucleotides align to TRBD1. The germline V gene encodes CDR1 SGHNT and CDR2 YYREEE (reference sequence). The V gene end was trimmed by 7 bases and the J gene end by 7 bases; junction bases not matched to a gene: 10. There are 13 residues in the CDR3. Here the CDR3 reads CASGDSTGVEAFF. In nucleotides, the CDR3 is TGTGCCAGCGGGGATAGTACAGGGGTTGAAGCTTTCTTT.

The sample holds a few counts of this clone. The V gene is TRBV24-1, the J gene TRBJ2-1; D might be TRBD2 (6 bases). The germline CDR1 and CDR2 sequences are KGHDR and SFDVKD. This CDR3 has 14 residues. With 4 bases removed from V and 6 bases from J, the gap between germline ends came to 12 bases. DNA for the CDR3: TGTGCCACCAGTGAACCGACTAGGGGCAATGAGCAGTTCTTC. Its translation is CATSEPTRGNEQFF.

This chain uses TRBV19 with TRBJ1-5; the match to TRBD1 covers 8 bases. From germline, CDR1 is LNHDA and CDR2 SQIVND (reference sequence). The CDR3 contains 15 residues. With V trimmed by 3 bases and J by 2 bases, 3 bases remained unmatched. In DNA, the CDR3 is TGTGCCAGTAGTATCGCAGGGGGCGGCAATCAGCCCCAGCATTTT. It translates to CASSIAGGGNQPQHF.

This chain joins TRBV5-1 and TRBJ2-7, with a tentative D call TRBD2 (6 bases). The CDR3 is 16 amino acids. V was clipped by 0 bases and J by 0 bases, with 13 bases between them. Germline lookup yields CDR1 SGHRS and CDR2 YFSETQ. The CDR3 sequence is CASSLAGGKNSYEQYF. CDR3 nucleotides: TGCGCCAGCAGCTTGGCCGGGGGTAAGAACTCCTACGAGCAGTACTTC.

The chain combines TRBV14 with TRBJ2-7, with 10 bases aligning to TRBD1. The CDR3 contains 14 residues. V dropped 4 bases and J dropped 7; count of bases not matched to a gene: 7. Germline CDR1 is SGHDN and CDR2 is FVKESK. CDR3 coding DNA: TGTGCCAGCAGCCCGCGGACAGGGGGGGGTGAGCAGTACTTC. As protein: CASSPRTGGGEQYF.

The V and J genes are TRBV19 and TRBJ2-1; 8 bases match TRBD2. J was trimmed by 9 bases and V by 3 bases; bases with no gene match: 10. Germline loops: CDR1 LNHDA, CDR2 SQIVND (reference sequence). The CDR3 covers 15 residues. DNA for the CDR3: TGTGCCAGTAGTATGTCGGGGGGGCTGGTAGGTGAGCAGTTCTTC. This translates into CASSMSGGLVGEQFF.

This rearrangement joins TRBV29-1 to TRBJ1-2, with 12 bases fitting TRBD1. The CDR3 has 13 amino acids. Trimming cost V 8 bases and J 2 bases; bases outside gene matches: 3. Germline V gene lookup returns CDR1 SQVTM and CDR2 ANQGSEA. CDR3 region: CSIGTGGNYGYTF. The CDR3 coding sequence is TGCAGCATCGGGACAGGGGGCAACTATGGCTACACCTTC.

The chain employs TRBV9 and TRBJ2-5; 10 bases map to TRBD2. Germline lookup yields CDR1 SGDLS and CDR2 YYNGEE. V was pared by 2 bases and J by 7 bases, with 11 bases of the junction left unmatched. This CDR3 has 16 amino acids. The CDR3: CASSVTVGLAFGTQYF. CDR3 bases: TGTGCCAGCAGCGTCACCGTGGGACTAGCGTTCGGGACCCAGTACTTC.

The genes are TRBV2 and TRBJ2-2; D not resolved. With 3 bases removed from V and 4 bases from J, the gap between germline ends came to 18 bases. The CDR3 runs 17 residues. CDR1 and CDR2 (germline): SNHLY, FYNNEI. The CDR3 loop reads CASSDWPQKQFTGELFF. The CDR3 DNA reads TGTGCCAGCAGTGATTGGCCTCAGAAACAATTCACCGGGGAGCTGTTTTTT.

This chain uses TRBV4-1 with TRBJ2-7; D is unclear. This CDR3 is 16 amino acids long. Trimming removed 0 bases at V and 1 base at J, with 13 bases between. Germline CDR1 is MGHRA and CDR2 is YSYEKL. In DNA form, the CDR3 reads TGCGCCAGCAGCCAAGATTTGGCGGCGCCATCCTACGAGCAGTACTTC. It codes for CASSQDLAAPSYEQYF.

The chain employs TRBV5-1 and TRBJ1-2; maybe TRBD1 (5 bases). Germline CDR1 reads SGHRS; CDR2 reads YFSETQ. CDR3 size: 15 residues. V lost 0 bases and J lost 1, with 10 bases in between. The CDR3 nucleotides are TGCGCCAGCAGCTTGGATTTTCAGGGTAACTATGGCTACACCTTC. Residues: CASSLDFQGNYGYTF.

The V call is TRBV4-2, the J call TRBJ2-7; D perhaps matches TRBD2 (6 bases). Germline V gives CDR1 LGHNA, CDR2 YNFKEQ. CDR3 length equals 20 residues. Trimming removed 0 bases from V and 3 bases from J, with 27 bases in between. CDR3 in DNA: TGTGCCAGCAGCCAAGATACTTCCGCTAGCGACGGTTCCATAATCTACGAGCAGTACTTC. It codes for CASSQDTSASDGSIIYEQYF.

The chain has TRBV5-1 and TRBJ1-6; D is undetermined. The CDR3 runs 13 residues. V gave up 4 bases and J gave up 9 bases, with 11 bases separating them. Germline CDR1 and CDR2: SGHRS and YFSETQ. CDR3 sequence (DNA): TGCGCCAGCAGCGCCCTGAGCGGTTCACCCCTCCACTTT. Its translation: CASSALSGSPLHF.

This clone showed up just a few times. The CDR3 region has the DNA TGTGCCAGCAGCTTAGTTGGGCCCCTAAGTTATAATGAAAAACTGTTTTTT. It codes for CASSLVGPLSYNEKLFF. V and J are TRBV7-2 and TRBJ1-4; no clear D. With 1 base removed from V and 4 bases from J, the gap between germline ends came to 16 bases. CDR1 is SGHTA, CDR2 FQGNSA, per germline. The length of the CDR3 is 17 residues.

CDR3 loop: CSVEGGADTEAFF. The CDR3 region has the DNA TGCAGCGTTGAAGGGGGCGCGGACACTGAAGCTTTCTTT. The V call is TRBV29-1, the J call TRBJ1-1; tentatively, D is TRBD1 (5 bases). Looked up from germline, CDR1 is SQVTM and CDR2 is ANQGSEA. This CDR3 contains 13 residues. Deletions cut 1 base from V and 3 bases from J, with 9 bases between.

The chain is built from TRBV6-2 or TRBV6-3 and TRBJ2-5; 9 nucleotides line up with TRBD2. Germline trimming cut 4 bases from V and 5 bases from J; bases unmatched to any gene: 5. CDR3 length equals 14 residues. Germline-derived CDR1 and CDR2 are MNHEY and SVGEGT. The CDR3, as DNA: TGTGCCAGCAGTTTTAGCGGGAGTGTCGAGACCCAGTACTTC. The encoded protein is CASSFSGSVETQYF.

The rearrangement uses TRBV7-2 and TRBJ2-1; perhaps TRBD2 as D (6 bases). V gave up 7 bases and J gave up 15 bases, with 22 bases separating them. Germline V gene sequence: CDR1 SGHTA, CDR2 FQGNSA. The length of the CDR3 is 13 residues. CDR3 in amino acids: CASKKTGTQRRFF. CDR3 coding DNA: TGTGCCAGCAAAAAAACCGGGACTCAAAGGAGGTTCTTC.

DNA of the CDR3: TGTGCCAGCAGTGAATTCAGGTTTGAAGCTTTCTTT. This sequence encodes CASSEFRFEAFF. The gene calls are TRBV6-1 and TRBJ1-1; D is unresolved. The CDR3 is 12 amino acids. Germline V gene sequence: CDR1 MNHNS, CDR2 SASEGT. V was trimmed by 2 bases and J by 7 bases, leaving 8 bases between them.

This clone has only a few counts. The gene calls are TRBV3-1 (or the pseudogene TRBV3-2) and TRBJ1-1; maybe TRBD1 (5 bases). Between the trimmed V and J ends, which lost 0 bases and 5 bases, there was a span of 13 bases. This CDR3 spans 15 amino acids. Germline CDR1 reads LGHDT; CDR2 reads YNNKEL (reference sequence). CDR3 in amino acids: CASSQESREATEAFF. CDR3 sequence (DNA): TGTGCCAGCAGCCAAGAATCCAGGGAGGCGACTGAAGCTTTCTTT.

The CDR3 here is CASSSGLARETQYF. DNA of the CDR3: TGCGCCAGCAGCTCGGGACTAGCGAGAGAGACCCAGTACTTC. V gene TRBV5-1 combines with J gene TRBJ2-5; 10 bases agree with TRBD2. The CDR3 runs to 14 residues. V shed 3 bases, J shed 4 bases, and the junction held 3 bases outside the gene matches. Germline lookup yields CDR1 SGHRS and CDR2 YFSETQ.

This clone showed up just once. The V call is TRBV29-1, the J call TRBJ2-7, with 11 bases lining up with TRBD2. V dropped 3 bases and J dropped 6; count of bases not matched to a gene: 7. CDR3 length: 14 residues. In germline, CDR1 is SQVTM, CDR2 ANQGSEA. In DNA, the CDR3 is TGCAGCGTTGATTTTAGCGGGAGGGCCGGCGAGCAGTACTTC. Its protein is CSVDFSGRAGEQYF.

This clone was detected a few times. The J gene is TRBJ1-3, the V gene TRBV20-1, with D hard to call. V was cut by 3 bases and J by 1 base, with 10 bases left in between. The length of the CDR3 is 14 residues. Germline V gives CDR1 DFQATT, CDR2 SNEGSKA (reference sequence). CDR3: CSASQPGSGNTIYF. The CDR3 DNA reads TGCAGTGCTAGTCAACCGGGATCTGGAAACACCATATATTTT.

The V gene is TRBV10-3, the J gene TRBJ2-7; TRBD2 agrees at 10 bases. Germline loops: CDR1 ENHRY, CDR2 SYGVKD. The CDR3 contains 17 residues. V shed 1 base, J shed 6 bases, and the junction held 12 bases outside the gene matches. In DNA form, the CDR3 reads TGTGCCATCAGTGAGTTCTATCGGGTGAGCGGGAGGGGCGAGCAGTACTTC. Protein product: CAISEFYRVSGRGEQYF.

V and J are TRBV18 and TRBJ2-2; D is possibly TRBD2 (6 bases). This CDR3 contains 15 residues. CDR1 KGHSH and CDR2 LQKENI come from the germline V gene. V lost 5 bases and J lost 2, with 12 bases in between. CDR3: CASSIPGRNTGELFF. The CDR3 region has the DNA TGTGCCAGCTCAATACCCGGGAGAAACACCGGGGAGCTGTTTTTT.

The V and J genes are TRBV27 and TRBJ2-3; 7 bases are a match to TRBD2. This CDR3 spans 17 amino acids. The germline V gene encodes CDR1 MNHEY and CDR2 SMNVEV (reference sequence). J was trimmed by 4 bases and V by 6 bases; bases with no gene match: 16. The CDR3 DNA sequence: TGTGCCAGCAGGCAAAAGGGTGGGCGGGAGAGCTCAGATACGCAGTATTTT. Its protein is CASRQKGGRESSDTQYF.

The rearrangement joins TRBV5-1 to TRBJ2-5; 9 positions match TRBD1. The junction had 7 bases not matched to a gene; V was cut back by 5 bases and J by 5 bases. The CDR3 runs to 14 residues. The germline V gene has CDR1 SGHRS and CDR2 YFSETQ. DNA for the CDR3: TGCGCCAGCAGGGCACAGGGGGCTGTTGAGACCCAGTACTTC. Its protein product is CASRAQGAVETQYF. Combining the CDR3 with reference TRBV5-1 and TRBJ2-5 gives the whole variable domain KAGVTQTPRYLIKTRGQQVTLSCSPISGHRSVSWYQQTPGQGLQFLFEYFSETQRNKGNFPGRFSGRQFSNSRSEMNVSTLELGDSALYLCASRAQGAVETQYFGPGTRLLVL.